This T cell receptor beta chain was observed in a study of T cell responses to AZD1222 COVID-19 vaccine (TCRdb year 2021). Turning to the overall study: AZD1222 recipients whose second dose came at about 4 weeks and those whose second dose came at about 12 weeks were combined into one group, since spike-specific TCR depth and breadth did not differ between the two schedules. Trial participants were enrolled by age into 18-55, 56-69 and 70-plus year subgroups, with approximately 150, 28 and 58 TCR-sequenced participants respectively. TCR sequencing was performed for 230 to 250 trial participants, of whom about 200 were given two doses of AZD1222 and around 25 were given two doses of MenACWY control vaccine. Results and caveats for the whole study, not just this receptor: Because no day 14 peak-response samples were available, repertoires were characterized only after the peak T cell response. Only five or six AZD1222 recipients were SARS-CoV-2 seropositive at baseline, limiting conclusions about previously exposed vaccinees. In the small 56-69-year group, the increase in depth fell short of significance, most likely because of low power. Reportedly, almost half of the unique spike-specific TCRs recognized epitopes lying outside the regions that are mutated in the B.1.351 and B.1.1.7 variants. Participants were mostly white British and included more females than males, and it was suggested by the authors that clonal diversity may have been underestimated. A significant rise in spike-specific TCR breadth and depth was observed after two AZD1222 doses relative to day 0 and relative to MenACWY recipients. The vaccine-associated CD4 TCRs covered the entire spike protein, and the dominant responses fell in regions 160-218 and 743-854.

Taken with the paper, the label for time point translates to: baseline before first vaccination. The vaccinee samples were drawn from two UK trials, COV001 and COV002, one of which was a single-blind randomized controlled phase 2/3 trial testing AZD1222 (ChAdOx1 nCoV-19) in healthy adults. For TCRbeta chain sequencing, PBMC samples were collected from trial participants at day 0 and at day 28 after the second dose. As for this clone: Its antigen has not been determined. No much larger clone is present one base from it, and per-base qualities are unavailable.

Including the terminal cysteine and phenylalanine, the CDR3 comprises 15 residues. Only the CDR3 region is kept as DNA, spanning 45 bases read in frame from base 1. The germline V gene yields LGHNA for CDR1 and YNFKEQ for CDR2. The junction carries 9 bases between V and J, which are trimmed by 0 bases and 1 base respectively. The CDR3 regions of human TCRbeta chains were subjected to immunosequencing. The original methods were these. Repertoire TCRs were matched against a reference library of SARS-CoV-2-specific TCRs generated with the MIRA antigen-specificity platform. Breadth meant the fraction of unique TCRs that were SARS-CoV-2-associated, whereas depth meant the fraction of total T cells that were SARS-CoV-2-associated. Using the MIRA data, every spike-specific TCR was mapped to the spike region that the TCR reacted to and assigned to either a CD4 or a CD8 class. Log10-transformed breadth and depth values were compared by one-way ANOVA with Sidak's multiple comparisons tests. TCRdb provides this immuneACCESS table in a form limited to in-frame rearrangements. Some clones are lacking; in checked studies, under half of them reflect an unresolved V gene, and why the rest are absent is not known. The V and J calls and the clone size are those of that table, but D and trimming were determined from the DNA. This sample holds some 120,000 clones; roughly 93% were observed only once. The ten biggest clones cover roughly 0.91% of the sample.

Sequenced here: peripheral blood, sampled on day 0 of AZD1222 vaccination. Rearrangement joined TRBV4-2 to TRBJ1-1; the D gene identity is not certain. This TCR was recovered from an adult in good health. The DNA sequence is TGTGCCAGCAGCCAAGATGCCGGGTCGAACACTGAAGCTTTCTTT. The translation is CASSQDAGSNTEAFF.